This is a list of T cell receptor beta chains from one sample in a study of persistence of HIV-infected CD4 T cells. No antigen has been assigned to these receptors. Libraries were prepared by immunoSEQ multiplex PCR; TCRdb keeps only in-frame clonotypes and omits some of them. The sample shows roughly 43,000 clones, 80% to 90% of them seen only once. Sequencing used CD4+ T cells sorted from PBMCs after approximately 19-hour stimulation, obtained from a patient who received antiretroviral therapy. These receptors all stem from an adult man with HIV who was CMV-seropositive. Both conserved end residues are part of each CDR3. Fields, in order: D gene, J gene, clone size, V gene, CDR3 protein, CDR3 DNA. D genes are given only for firm matches. Only some rows state a clone size, as once, few, many or a class for expanded clones.

>NA|TRBJ1-5|NA|TRBV4-1
CASARQQADQPQHF
TGCGCCAGCGCGCGCCAACAGGCCGATCAGCCCCAGCATTTT
>NA|TRBJ1-1|NA|TRBV7-3
CASSLTLGLNTEAFF
TGTGCCAGCAGCTTAACTTTAGGACTGAACACTGAAGCTTTCTTT
>NA|TRBJ2-7|NA|TRBV7-2
CASSLPRLYYEQYF
TGTGCCAGCAGCTTACCCAGGTTGTACTACGAGCAGTACTTC
>TRBD1|TRBJ1-2|once|TRBV19
CASSATRGTGSLYGYTF
TGTGCCAGTAGTGCCACTCGGGGGACAGGGTCCCTCTATGGCTACACCTTC
>NA|TRBJ2-6|NA|TRBV2
CASTISGANVLTF
TGTGCCAGCACGATCTCTGGGGCCAACGTCCTGACTTTC
>NA|TRBJ2-1|NA|TRBV4-2
CASSQRTVNSYNEQFF
TGTGCCAGCAGCCAAAGGACAGTCAACTCCTACAATGAGCAGTTCTTC
>NA|TRBJ1-2|NA|TRBV6-4
CASSGIPGLEGGYTF
TGTGCCAGCAGCGGAATCCCAGGGCTCGAGGGAGGCTACACCTTC
>NA|TRBJ1-6|NA|TRBV4-2
CASSPTPGLEAPLHF
TGTGCCAGCAGCCCGACCCCGGGACTGGAGGCACCCCTCCACTTT
>NA|TRBJ1-2|NA|TRBV9
CASSVNGQNYGYTF
TGTGCCAGCAGCGTAAACGGTCAAAACTATGGCTACACCTTC
>TRBD2|TRBJ2-2|once|TRBV4-1
CASSQAGGETGELFF
TGCGCCAGCAGCCAAGCGGGGGGAGAGACCGGGGAGCTGTTTTTT
>NA|TRBJ1-1|NA|TRBV2
CASSDNWGTEAFF
TGTGCCAGCAGTGACAATTGGGGCACTGAAGCTTTCTTT
>NA|TRBJ2-7|NA|TRBV12-3/TRBV12-4
CASTLRGGIEQYF
TGTGCCAGCACCCTGCGTGGGGGAATAGAGCAGTACTTC
>NA|TRBJ1-5|NA|TRBV7-2
CASSKPQLGQPQHF
TGTGCCAGCAGCAAACCTCAGCTGGGGCAGCCCCAGCATTTT
>NA|TRBJ2-4|NA|TRBV13
CASSLKNIQYF
TGTGCCAGCAGCCTAAAAAACATTCAGTACTTC
>NA|TRBJ2-1|NA|TRBV25-1
CASSEWGDSSSYNEQFF
TGTGCCAGCAGTGAATGGGGCGACAGTAGCTCCTACAATGAGCAGTTCTTC
>TRBD1|TRBJ2-7|NA|TRBV18
CASSGTGSSYEQYF
TGTGCCAGCTCGGGGACAGGGTCTTCGTACGAGCAGTACTTC